The 27 T cell receptor beta chains below were found in one sample sequenced in a study of glioma-infiltrating T cells after dendritic cell vaccination. The time point was: after dendritic cell vaccination, including at tumor progression/relapse. TCRdb's copy holds only in-frame clones and misses some; the assay was immunoSEQ multiplex PCR. The sample records about 10,000 clones, approximately 77% being singletons. Sequencing used blood, obtained after dendritic cell vaccination. Receptors were obtained from a human donor with glioblastoma.

Note on this clone: A junction boundary mismatches the germline segment, possibly from a read error. V usage is TRBV6-1 and J usage is TRBJ1-1; D is undetermined. The CDR3 is 16 amino acids. Germline V gene data show CDR1 as MNHNS and CDR2 as SASEGT. DNA for the CDR3: TGTGCCAACAGTGAGGGATTCGGGATATTGAACACTGAAGCTTTCTTT. Translating gives CANSEGFGILNTEAFF.

This clone has a handful of counts. The J gene is TRBJ2-2, the V gene TRBV6-4; D perhaps matches TRBD1 (6 bases). Trimming removed 5 bases at V and 1 base at J, with 8 bases between. The CDR3 is 14 amino acids. Germline V CDR1 and CDR2: MRHNA, SNTAGT. CDR3 in amino acids: CASSKTGNTGELFF. Written as DNA, the CDR3 is TGTGCCAGCAGTAAGACAGGGAACACCGGGGAGCTGTTTTTT.

The V gene is TRBV4-2, the J gene TRBJ1-2, with TRBD1 as a possible D gene (5 bases). This CDR3 has 15 residues. Germline V lookup: CDR1 LGHNA, CDR2 YNFKEQ. V lost 0 bases, J lost 4 bases, and 12 bases lay in between. The CDR3 reads CASSQDLGGTYGYTF. The CDR3 DNA sequence: TGTGCCAGCAGCCAAGACCTTGGAGGGACCTATGGCTACACCTTC.

The chain joins TRBV20-1 to TRBJ1-5; D is possibly TRBD1 (5 bases). Trimming removed 6 bases at V and 5 bases at J, with 8 bases between. Germline values: CDR1 DFQATT, CDR2 SNEGSKA (reference sequence). The CDR3 extends over 11 amino acids. CDR3 residues: CSAWGDQPQHF. Here the CDR3 DNA reads TGCAGTGCCTGGGGGGATCAGCCCCAGCATTTT.

This chain links TRBV6-9 with TRBJ2-7; perhaps TRBD1 as D (5 bases). This CDR3 is 14 amino acids long. Germline CDR1 MNHGY, CDR2 SVAAGI. The V gene lost 4 bases and the J gene lost 3 bases, with 13 bases spanning the gap. The chain's CDR3 is CASSSLDRIYEQYF. CDR3 nucleotides: TGTGCCAGCAGTTCTCTCGACAGAATCTACGAGCAGTACTTC.

V is TRBV5-8 and J is TRBJ2-5; D unresolved. The J call is in doubt because the DNA end fits TRBJ2-7 better. Germline CDR1 and CDR2: SGHTS and YDEGEE. The CDR3 has 14 residues. For the CDR3, the DNA is TGTGCCAGCAGCGAGGCCAGTCCTCCCTACGAGCAGTACTTC. This codes for CASSEASPPYEQYF.

The rearrangement links TRBV7-9 to TRBJ2-1; D perhaps matches TRBD2 (5 bases). V was trimmed by 3 bases and J by 10 bases, leaving 13 bases between them. This CDR3 is built from 13 residues. Germline CDR1 and CDR2: SEHNR and FQNEAQ (reference sequence). The chain's CDR3 is CASSFADYREQFF. The CDR3 region has the DNA TGTGCCAGCAGCTTTGCTGACTACCGGGAGCAGTTCTTC.

This clone was detected only a few times. The V gene is TRBV4-2, the J gene TRBJ2-7; perhaps TRBD1 as D (5 bases). Trimming took 5 bases from V and 2 from J, leaving 13 bases between them. The CDR3 has 14 residues. Germline values: CDR1 LGHNA, CDR2 YNFKEQ. CDR3 DNA sequence: TGTGCCAGCAGCGAAAGGACACTCCCCTACGAGCAGTACTTC. Its translation: CASSERTLPYEQYF.

The V call is TRBV5-1, the J call TRBJ1-1; D perhaps matches TRBD1 (5 bases). The V gene's germline CDR1 is SGHRS and CDR2 YFSETQ. Trimming cost V 3 bases and J 3 bases, with 9 bases left between them. The CDR3 covers 13 residues. In DNA, the CDR3 is TGCGCCAGCAGCTCCCAAGGGGACACTGAAGCTTTCTTT. Protein sequence: CASSSQGDTEAFF.

This clone appeared once. The chain joins TRBV9 to TRBJ2-5, with TRBD2 matching over 8 bases. CDR3 length equals 15 residues. The germline V gene encodes CDR1 SGDLS and CDR2 YYNGEE. The trim removed 3 bases at V and 11 bases at J, leaving 15 bases unmatched. The CDR3 DNA reads TGTGCCAGCAGCGATACTAGCGGAGGGGTCGGGGAGCAGTACTTC. As protein: CASSDTSGGVGEQYF. The full variable domain, in which reference TRBV9 and TRBJ2-5 provide the parts outside the CDR3, is DSGVTQTPKHLITATGQRVTLRCSPRSGDLSVYWYQQSLDQGLQFLIQYYNGEERAKGNILERFSAQQFPDLHSELNLSSLELGDSALYFCASSDTSGGVGEQYFGPGTRLLVL.

This clone has just a few counts. The chain joins TRBV4-1 to TRBJ1-1, with D possibly matching TRBD1 (5 bases). Germline assignment: CDR1 MGHRA and CDR2 YSYEKL. The CDR3 has 17 amino acids. With 2 bases removed from V and 1 base from J, the gap between germline ends came to 17 bases. Here the CDR3 DNA reads TGCGCCAGCAGCCAACTAGATATGGGACTGAGGAACACTGAAGCTTTCTTT. Translated, it gives CASSQLDMGLRNTEAFF.

V and J are TRBV5-1 and TRBJ2-1, with D possibly being TRBD1 (5 bases). CDR1 and CDR2 (germline): SGHRS, YFSETQ. The V gene lost 2 bases and the J gene lost 0 bases, with 6 bases spanning the gap. The CDR3 has 14 amino acids. CDR3: CASSLQDSYNEQFF. In DNA, the CDR3 is TGCGCCAGCAGCTTACAGGACTCCTACAATGAGCAGTTCTTC. Supplemented by reference TRBV5-1 and TRBJ2-1, the full variable domain reads KAGVTQTPRYLIKTRGQQVTLSCSPISGHRSVSWYQQTPGQGLQFLFEYFSETQRNKGNFPGRFSGRQFSNSRSEMNVSTLELGDSALYLCASSLQDSYNEQFFGPGTRLTVL.

The genes are TRBV11-2 and TRBJ2-7; 10 bases fit TRBD2. This CDR3 comprises 16 residues. J was trimmed by 2 bases and V by 1 base; bases with no gene match: 5. CDR1 and CDR2 (germline): SGHAT, FQNNGV. Here the CDR3 DNA reads TGTGCCAGCAGCTTAGGACCTAGCGGGGGACCCTACGAGCAGTACTTC. Encoded protein: CASSLGPSGGPYEQYF.

The chain joins TRBV6-4 to TRBJ2-7; 10 bases are shared with TRBD2. Germline values: CDR1 MRHNA, CDR2 SNTAGT. The CDR3 is made up of 16 amino acids. With 10 bases clipped from V and 2 bases from J, the junction kept 14 bases outside the gene matches. The CDR3 region is CANSETELAGPYEQYF. CDR3 DNA: TGTGCCAACTCAGAAACGGAACTAGCGGGGCCCTACGAGCAGTACTTC.

This chain joins TRBV6-5 and TRBJ2-3, with D possibly matching TRBD2 (5 bases). This CDR3 spans 16 amino acids. Trimming shortened V by 4 bases and J by 4 bases, and 18 bases separated the two germline ends. Germline V gene sequence: CDR1 MNHEY, CDR2 SVGAGI. CDR3 in amino acids: CASSSVVLVRSDTQYF. The CDR3 DNA is TGTGCCAGCAGTTCTGTTGTACTAGTTAGGTCAGATACGCAGTATTTT.

The chain uses TRBV2 and TRBJ2-7, with D perhaps TRBD2 (6 bases). The CDR3 covers 18 residues. Per germline, CDR1 SNHLY and CDR2 FYNNEI. V gave up 1 base and J gave up 4 bases, with 23 bases separating them. This CDR3 reads CASSEGTSSKRQKYEQYF. CDR3 nucleotide sequence: TGTGCCAGCAGTGAAGGCACTAGCTCCAAGAGACAAAAATACGAGCAGTACTTC.

The chain links TRBV27 to TRBJ2-7; perhaps TRBD1 as D (6 bases). The V end lost 4 bases, the J end lost 6 bases, and 19 bases lay between the germline ends. Germline CDR1 reads MNHEY; CDR2 reads SMNVEV (reference sequence). The CDR3 has 15 amino acids. The CDR3 region is CASSSTSGKGVEQYF. The CDR3 nucleotides are TGTGCCAGCAGTTCGACGTCCGGGAAGGGGGTCGAGCAGTACTTC.

CDR3 sequence reads: CASSLDWDRGNTEAFF. In DNA form, the CDR3 reads TGTGCCAGCAGCTTAGATTGGGACAGGGGGAACACTGAAGCTTTCTTT. The chain carries TRBV11-2 and TRBJ1-1; TRBD1 matches at 10 bases. CDR3 length: 16 amino acids. Germline-derived CDR1 and CDR2 are SGHAT and FQNNGV. After removal of 0 bases from V and 1 base from J, the junction contained 2 bases not matched to a gene. The variable domain in full, completed from reference TRBV11-2 and TRBJ1-1, reads EAGVAQSPRYKIIEKRQSVAFWCNPISGHATLYWYQQILGQGPKLLIQFQNNGVVDDSQLPKDRFSAERLKGVDSTLKIQPAKLEDSAVYLCASSLDWDRGNTEAFFGQGTRLTVV.

This clone was seen a handful of times. This chain joins TRBV9 and TRBJ2-5; 14 bases fit TRBD2. After removal of 3 bases from V and 4 bases from J, the junction contained 8 bases not matched to a gene. There are 17 residues in the CDR3. Germline lookup yields CDR1 SGDLS and CDR2 YYNGEE. The CDR3 sequence is CASSDGTSGGIGETQYF. The CDR3 coding sequence is TGTGCCAGCAGCGATGGGACTAGCGGGGGAATCGGAGAGACCCAGTACTTC.

The count of this clone is one. V usage is TRBV18 and J usage is TRBJ2-1; tentative D call: TRBD1 (5 bases). Germline CDR1 is KGHSH and CDR2 is LQKENI. The CDR3 spans 14 residues. The germline V and J ends were trimmed by 2 bases and 8 bases, with 13 bases remaining between them. CDR3 protein: CASSPRGPPHEQFF. The CDR3 region has the DNA TGTGCCAGCTCACCAAGGGGCCCACCCCATGAGCAGTTCTTC.

This clone was seen a few times. CDR3 residues: CASSHGSAGNQPQHF. CDR3 sequence (DNA): TGCGCCAGCAGCCATGGGTCGGCGGGAAATCAGCCCCAGCATTTT. The chain is built from TRBV4-3 and TRBJ1-5; D is ambiguous. CDR1 LGHNA and CDR2 YSLEER come from the germline V gene. This CDR3 comprises 15 residues. Between the trimmed V and J ends, which lost 3 bases and 4 bases, there was a span of 13 bases.

The chain's CDR3 is CASSTVLAGTDTQYF. The CDR3 DNA reads as TGCGCCAGCAGCACGGTCCTAGCGGGAACAGATACGCAGTATTTT. The rearrangement links TRBV4-1 to TRBJ2-3, with 9 bases aligning to TRBD2. Germline CDR1 and CDR2: MGHRA and YSYEKL. The V and J ends lost 5 bases and 3 bases, in that order; junction bases with no gene match: 6. This CDR3 comprises 15 residues.

This chain connects TRBV15 to TRBJ1-2; 11 positions agree with TRBD1. Germline V gene sequence: CDR1 LNHNV, CDR2 YYDKDF (reference sequence). J gave up 4 bases and V 2 bases, and 3 bases lay outside the gene matches. The CDR3 sequence is 15 residues long. CDR3 nucleotides: TGTGCCACCAGCAGATATGGGACAGGGGGCTATGGCTACACCTTC. It translates to CATSRYGTGGYGYTF.

The chain joins TRBV27 to TRBJ1-5; 10 nucleotides agree with TRBD1. Germline CDR1 reads MNHEY; CDR2 reads SMNVEV (reference sequence). The CDR3 totals 15 residues. The junction had 7 bases not matched to a gene; V was cut back by 6 bases and J by 5 bases. The CDR3 loop reads CASSPGTGVDQPQHF. CDR3 in DNA: TGTGCCAGCAGCCCAGGGACAGGGGTGGATCAGCCCCAGCATTTT.

The V gene is TRBV6-6, the J gene TRBJ2-7; a possible D gene is TRBD2 (6 bases). Germline-derived CDR1 and CDR2 are MNHNY and SVGAGI (reference sequence). The CDR3 loop spans 14 amino acids. V was shortened by 7 bases and J by 0 bases, with 13 bases between the two germline ends. CDR3 amino acids: CASMPGRDSYEQYF. DNA for the CDR3: TGTGCCAGCATGCCAGGGCGGGACTCCTACGAGCAGTACTTC.

The chain couples TRBV4-2 to TRBJ1-5, with D unresolved. CDR3 length: 15 residues. V was clipped by 1 base and J by 3 bases, with 10 bases between them. Germline assignment: CDR1 LGHNA and CDR2 YNFKEQ. CDR3 residues: CASSQAPTANQPQHF. The CDR3 DNA reads TGTGCCAGCAGCCAAGCACCTACTGCCAATCAGCCCCAGCATTTT.

This clone has only a few counts. J is TRBJ1-5 and V is TRBV18, with no clear D. This CDR3 spans 17 amino acids. V was clipped by 5 bases and J by 0 bases, with 17 bases between them. Germline loops: CDR1 KGHSH, CDR2 LQKENI. The CDR3 is CASSSTEENYSNQPQHF. The CDR3 coding sequence is TGTGCCAGCTCATCTACGGAGGAAAATTATAGCAATCAGCCCCAGCATTTT.